What follows are 10 T cell receptor beta chains derived from one specimen sequenced in a study of blood T cell repertoires in COVID-19. Assay used: immunoSEQ multiplex PCR; TCRdb lists only in-frame clones, some missing. The sample holds approximately 240,000 clones, about 85% seen once. Sequenced material: peripheral blood. Receptors were obtained from a man over 45 who had recovered from COVID-19.

This chain joins TRBV19 and TRBJ1-2; D unresolved. This CDR3 has 12 residues. V was trimmed by 3 bases and J by 7 bases, leaving 9 bases between them. CDR1 LNHDA and CDR2 SQIVND come from the germline V gene (reference sequence). Here the CDR3 DNA reads TGTGCCAGTAGTATTGGGAGCGCTGGCTACACCTTC. This encodes CASSIGSAGYTF.

The rearrangement links TRBV30 to TRBJ2-7; TRBD2 matches 7 bases. After removal of 2 bases from V and 3 bases from J, the junction contained 4 bases not matched to a gene. CDR1 and CDR2 from the germline V gene are GTSNPN and SVGIG (reference sequence). The CDR3 sequence is 13 residues long. CDR3 nucleotide sequence: TGTGCCTGGAGTAAGCCGGGAGGCTACGAGCAGTACTTC. Translated: CAWSKPGGYEQYF. The full variable domain, rest sourced from reference TRBV30 and TRBJ2-7, is SQTIHQWPATLVQPVGSPLSLECTVEGTSNPNLYWYRQAAGRGLQLLFYSVGIGQISSEVPQNLSASRPQDRQFILSSKKLLLSDSGFYLCAWSKPGGYEQYFGPGTRLTVT.

This chain joins TRBV11-2 and TRBJ2-7, with D perhaps matching TRBD2 (7 bases). The CDR3 extends over 15 amino acids. The germline V gene encodes CDR1 SGHAT and CDR2 FQNNGV. Trimming took off 7 bases at V and 0 bases at J, with 16 bases between the two ends. The CDR3 nucleotides are TGTGCCAGCAACCCGAACAGGGAGGGCTCCTACGAGCAGTACTTC. Residues: CASNPNREGSYEQYF.

The chain employs TRBV28 and TRBJ1-4, with D possibly being TRBD1 (5 bases). Per the germline V gene, CDR1 is MDHEN and CDR2 is SYDVKM. CDR3 length: 17 amino acids. V gave up 2 bases and J gave up 4 bases, with 17 bases separating them. In DNA, the CDR3 is TGTGCCAGCAGTTTAGGTTGGGCAGGGTACCTTAATGAAAAACTGTTTTTT. Residues: CASSLGWAGYLNEKLFF.

This chain joins TRBV12-3 or TRBV12-4 and TRBJ2-7; 7 bases map to TRBD2. This CDR3 region has 11 residues. V was pared by 3 bases and J by 12 bases, with 5 bases of the junction left unmatched. CDR3 protein: CASSLSGVLYF. CDR3 DNA sequence: TGTGCCAGCAGTTTGAGCGGGGTGCTGTACTTC.

As regards this clone: Other DNA sequences in this sample translate to the same CDR3. The chain links TRBV5-1 to TRBJ2-1; TRBD2 matches at 8 bases. J lost 3 bases, V lost 1 base, and 3 bases had no gene match. CDR1 and CDR2 (germline): SGHRS, YFSETQ. The CDR3 is made up of 15 amino acids. CDR3 protein: CASSLSGSSYNEQFF. CDR3 DNA sequence: TGCGCCAGCAGCTTGAGCGGGAGTAGCTACAATGAGCAGTTCTTC.

The V gene is TRBV9, the J gene TRBJ2-7; D gene ambiguous. V shed 4 bases and J shed 0 bases, with 14 bases lying between them. Germline CDR1 SGDLS, CDR2 YYNGEE. The CDR3 has 15 amino acids. The chain's CDR3 is CASSSSGYGSYEQYF. In DNA form, the CDR3 reads TGTGCCAGCAGCTCTTCCGGTTACGGCTCCTACGAGCAGTACTTC.

In its sample, this clone was seen once. The chain is built from TRBV30 and TRBJ1-2; D possibly corresponds to TRBD1 (6 bases). In germline, CDR1 is GTSNPN, CDR2 SVGIG (reference sequence). This CDR3 is 13 amino acids long. V was clipped by 1 base and J by 4 bases, with 10 bases between them. CDR3 protein: CAWSDQGSYGYTF. The CDR3 DNA reads as TGTGCCTGGAGTGATCAGGGGAGCTATGGCTACACCTTC.

This clone has a single count. The rearrangement uses TRBV6-6 and TRBJ1-5, with 7 bases aligning to TRBD1. CDR3 size: 14 residues. Losses at the gene ends were 6 bases for V and 2 bases for J; bases not matched to a gene: 4. Germline V gene sequence: CDR1 MNHNY, CDR2 SVGAGI (reference sequence). CDR3 sequence: CASRTGSRNQPQHF. In nucleotides, the CDR3 is TGTGCCAGCAGGACAGGGTCCCGCAATCAGCCCCAGCATTTT.

This rearrangement joins TRBV28 to TRBJ2-7; D remains ambiguous. Germline assignment: CDR1 MDHEN and CDR2 SYDVKM. The V gene lost 8 bases and the J gene lost 6 bases, with 17 bases spanning the gap. CDR3 size: 13 residues. The CDR3 spells CASLKSPSGEQYF. The CDR3 bases are TGTGCCAGCTTGAAGAGCCCCTCCGGCGAGCAGTACTTC. Filled out from reference TRBV28 and TRBJ2-7, the complete variable domain reads DVKVTQSSRYLVKRTGEKVFLECVQDMDHENMFWYRQDPGLGLRLIYFSYDVKMKEKGDIPEGYSVSREKKERFSLILESASTNQTSMYLCASLKSPSGEQYFGPGTRLTVT.